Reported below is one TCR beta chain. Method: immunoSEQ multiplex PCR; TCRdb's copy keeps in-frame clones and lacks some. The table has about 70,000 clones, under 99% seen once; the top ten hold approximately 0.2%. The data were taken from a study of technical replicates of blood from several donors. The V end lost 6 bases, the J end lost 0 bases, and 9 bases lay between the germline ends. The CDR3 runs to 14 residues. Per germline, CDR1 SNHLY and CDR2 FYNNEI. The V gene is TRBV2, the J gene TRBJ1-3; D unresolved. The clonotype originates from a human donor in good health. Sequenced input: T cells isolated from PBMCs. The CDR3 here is CASRGADSGNTIYF. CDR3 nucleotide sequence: TGTGCCAGCAGGGGTGCGGACTCTGGAAACACCATATATTTT.